The 12 T cell receptor beta chains listed next were all sequenced from one sample in a study of CD8+ T cells in alopecia areata. Extracted from the samples, RNA was reverse transcribed into cDNA to serve as the sequencing template. TCRdb's table, derived via immunoSEQ multiplex PCR, lists solely in-frame clones and lacks some. The data show approximately 150,000 clones, with 62% seen just once and 36% held by the top ten. Sequences were obtained from CD8+ T cells sorted from blood. These TCRs come from a human donor in good health.

This sequence joins TRBV20-1 and TRBJ2-7; D gene unclear. V lost 5 bases and J 4 bases, leaving 9 bases between the germline ends. Germline loops: CDR1 DFQATT, CDR2 SNEGSKA (reference sequence). There are 11 residues in the CDR3. For the CDR3, the DNA is TGCAGTGCTTTGTATGCTTACGAGCAGTACTTC. It is translated as CSALYAYEQYF.

The chain uses TRBV12-5 and TRBJ2-7; D remains ambiguous. CDR1 LGHNT and CDR2 FRNRAP come from the germline V gene. This CDR3 has 12 amino acids. Trimming removed 0 bases at V and 4 bases at J, with 4 bases between. The CDR3 DNA follows: TGTGCTAGTGGTTTGGTAGAGTACGAGCAGTACTTC. It encodes CASGLVEYEQYF.

This clone has a single count. This chain links TRBV9 with TRBJ1-2, with D uncertain. This CDR3 comprises 11 residues. From germline, CDR1 is SGDLS and CDR2 YYNGEE. V lost 2 bases to trimming and J lost 6 bases, with 5 bases between them. CDR3 DNA sequence: TGTGCCAGCAGCGTTGGGAATGGCTACACCTTC. Protein product: CASSVGNGYTF.

The chain carries TRBV5-6 and TRBJ2-7, with 8 bases lining up with TRBD1. The CDR3 extends over 14 amino acids. With 0 bases clipped from V and 5 bases from J, the junction kept 4 bases outside the gene matches. The germline gives CDR1 SGHDT, CDR2 YYEEEE. The chain's CDR3 is CASSLGTGLDEQYF. In DNA form, the CDR3 reads TGTGCCAGCAGCTTGGGGACAGGGTTGGACGAGCAGTACTTC.

The chain uses TRBV2 and TRBJ2-1; the D gene is possibly TRBD2 (5 bases). The germline V and J ends were trimmed by 10 bases and 0 bases, with 25 bases remaining between them. Germline V gene data show CDR1 as SNHLY and CDR2 as FYNNEI. The CDR3 is 18 amino acids. DNA of the CDR3: TGTGCCATGCTAGCCGCCGGCCGAGAGAAGAGCTCCTACAATGAGCAGTTCTTC. Protein sequence: CAMLAAGREKSSYNEQFF.

This clone was detected once. The chain is built from TRBV28 and TRBJ2-7, with D uncertain. Germline CDR1 is MDHEN and CDR2 is SYDVKM. Trimming pared 2 bases from V and 3 bases from J, leaving 11 bases between. This CDR3 contains 14 residues. CDR3 sequence (DNA): TGTGCCAGCAGTTTAGCCCGAACAAACTACGAGCAGTACTTC. Protein sequence: CASSLARTNYEQYF.

The chain is built from TRBV5-1 and TRBJ2-1; D gene uncertain. V was trimmed by 0 bases and J by 7 bases, leaving 8 bases between them. There are 13 residues in the CDR3. Germline V lookup: CDR1 SGHRS, CDR2 YFSETQ. The CDR3 loop reads CASSLAKLNEQFF. For the CDR3, the DNA is TGCGCCAGCAGCTTGGCCAAATTGAATGAGCAGTTCTTC.

The chain has TRBV2 and TRBJ2-1, with D tentatively TRBD1 (6 bases). Per germline, CDR1 SNHLY and CDR2 FYNNEI. CDR3 length equals 14 residues. The germline V and J ends were trimmed by 6 bases and 9 bases, with 18 bases remaining between them. The CDR3 reads CASSDGTKSVEQFF. CDR3 DNA sequence: TGTGCCAGCAGCGACGGGACAAAAAGCGTTGAGCAGTTCTTC.

This clone occurred a few times. V gene TRBV12-5 combines with J gene TRBJ1-2; the D is unclear. The V and J ends lost 0 bases and 8 bases respectively, with 7 bases between them. The CDR3 totals 12 residues. Germline V CDR1 and CDR2: LGHNT, FRNRAP. The CDR3 loop is CASGLVLHGYTF. The CDR3 DNA reads TGTGCTAGTGGTTTGGTACTTCACGGCTACACCTTC.

The chain's CDR3 is CASSLLGEGTEAFF. In DNA, the CDR3 is TGTGCCAGCAGTTTATTGGGGGAGGGCACTGAAGCTTTCTTT. The chain joins TRBV27 to TRBJ1-1, with D perhaps TRBD1 (5 bases). The CDR3 length is 14 residues. The ends were cut back, 1 base at V and 4 bases at J, with 10 bases in the middle. CDR1 is MNHEY and CDR2 is SMNVEV in the germline V gene (reference sequence).

The chain links TRBV29-1 to TRBJ2-1, with D perhaps assigned TRBD1 or TRBD2 (5 bases each). Germline V CDR1 and CDR2: SQVTM, ANQGSEA. This CDR3 comprises 16 residues. Trimming cost V 1 base and J 6 bases, with 19 bases left between them. The DNA for the CDR3 is TGCAGCGTTGAAGTAAGGGGTCGCGGCGGGCGCAATGAGCAGTTCTTC. It encodes CSVEVRGRGGRNEQFF.

V usage is TRBV7-9 and J usage is TRBJ2-1; 9 bases fit TRBD1. V was pared by 5 bases and J by 3 bases, with 8 bases of the junction left unmatched. Germline V gene data show CDR1 as SEHNR and CDR2 as FQNEAQ (reference sequence). The CDR3 loop spans 16 amino acids. CDR3 nucleotide sequence: TGTGCCAGCAGCCCTCCGGGGACAGGGCTCTACAATGAGCAGTTCTTC. It translates to CASSPPGTGLYNEQFF. The variable domain in full, completed from reference TRBV7-9 and TRBJ2-1, reads DTGVSQNPRHKITKRGQNVTFRCDPISEHNRLYWYRQTLGQGPEFLTYFQNEAQLEKSRLLSDRFSAERPKGSFSTLEIQRTEQGDSAMYLCASSPPGTGLYNEQFFGPGTRLTVL.